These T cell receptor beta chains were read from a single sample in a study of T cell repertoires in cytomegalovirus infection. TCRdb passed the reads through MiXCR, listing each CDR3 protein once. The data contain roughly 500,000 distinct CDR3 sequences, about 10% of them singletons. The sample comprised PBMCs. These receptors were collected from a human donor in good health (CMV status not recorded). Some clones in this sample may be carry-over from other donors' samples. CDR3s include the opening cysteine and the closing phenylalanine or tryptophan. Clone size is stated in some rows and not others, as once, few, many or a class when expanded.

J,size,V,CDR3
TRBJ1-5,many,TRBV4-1,CASSLRTEPGQPQHF
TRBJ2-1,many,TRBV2,CASSERRTPGEQFF
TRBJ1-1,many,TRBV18,CASSPQGSTEAFF
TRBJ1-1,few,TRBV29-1,CSVEDGWQGDTEAFF
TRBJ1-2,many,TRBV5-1,CASSTEGGRTYGYTF
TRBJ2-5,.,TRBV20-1,CSAPNRGETQYF
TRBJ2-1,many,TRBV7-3,CASSPGGGRAHEQFF
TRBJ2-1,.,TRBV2,CASKSSSGANEQFF
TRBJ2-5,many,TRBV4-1,CASSQGPFGGQGETQYF
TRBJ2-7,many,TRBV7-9,CASSLRESGPSEQYF